The present T cell receptor beta chain was sequenced within a study of cytomegalovirus exposure and HLA in healthy donors. Comments on this clone: Antigen specificity is unknown.

The V end lost 0 bases, the J end lost 0 bases, and 9 bases lay between the germline ends. This CDR3 has 15 residues. Looked up from germline, CDR1 is LNHNV and CDR2 is YYDKDF (reference sequence). Overall study results and limits: Using a false discovery rate of 0.05, a later analysis showed that fewer than 20,000 TCR beta sequences were associated with HLA alleles. Cytomegalovirus status was reportedly diagnosed by the classifier with high specificity and sensitivity.

The study ran its PCR with 60 Vbeta and 13 Jbeta primers. Profiled with immunoSEQ multiplex PCR; TCRdb holds only in-frame clones, not every one. The top ten clones hold about 4% of a sample with some 100,000 clones, approximately 80% of them seen once. The specimen sequenced was PBMCs. This receptor was obtained from a female donor in good health and CMV-seropositive. This chain links TRBV15 with TRBJ2-7; D is perhaps TRBD2 (6 bases). The CDR3 loop is CATSRDAGSSYEQYF. The CDR3, as DNA: TGTGCCACCAGCAGAGATGCGGGGAGCTCCTACGAGCAGTACTTC.